This T cell receptor beta chain stems from a study of blood T cell repertoires in COVID-19. Sequenced by immunoSEQ multiplex PCR; TCRdb stores in-frame clones only, minus some. Of some 80,000 clones in the sample, about 85% are singletons; the top ten hold about 20%. The CDR3 is 15 amino acids. Trimming took 0 bases from V and 4 from J, leaving 12 bases between them. Germline CDR1 is SGDLS and CDR2 is YYNGEE. The V and J genes are TRBV9 and TRBJ2-3; D might be TRBD1 (5 bases). Sequenced material: peripheral blood. This receptor was obtained from a man older than 75 with active or convalescent COVID-19. The CDR3 loop is CASSVGSGPADTQYF. The CDR3 DNA follows: TGTGCCAGCAGCGTAGGCTCAGGGCCGGCAGATACGCAGTATTTT.